The 17 T cell receptor beta chains in this list originate from one sample, sequenced in a study of regulatory T cells in long-lasting Graves disease. Time point given: newly diagnosed GD, antithyroid drugs for less than 3 months. PBMCs were the source of the RNA used for TCR sequencing. Library construction for TCR beta used iRepertoire HTBI primers and Arm-PCR of CDR3 regions. TCRdb re-called the multiplex PCR reads through MiXCR, storing one row per CDR3 protein. The data contain fewer than 650,000 distinct CDR3 sequences, roughly 15% of them singletons. The same data also contributed to another study, on T cells in Graves' hyperthyroidism and ophthalmopathy.

Sequencing was performed on peripheral blood mononuclear cells (PBMCs), taken at new diagnosis, from a patient treated with antithyroid drugs. These receptors were taken from a man aged 18 to 35 with Graves disease.

V usage is TRBV3-1 and J usage is TRBJ2-2; TRBD2 matches 15 bases. The CDR3 loop spans 18 amino acids. The V and J ends lost 4 bases and 0 bases, in that order; junction bases with no gene match: 3. CDR1 and CDR2 (germline): LGHDT, YNNKEL (reference sequence). CDR3 amino acids: CASSPGLAGGPNTGELFF. The DNA of the CDR3 is TGTGCCAGCAGCCCTGGACTAGCGGGAGGGCCGAACACCGGGGAGCTGTTTTTT.

There are a few counts of this clonotype. With a much larger clone just one base away, this may be a read error. The gene calls are TRBV5-1 and TRBJ2-1; TRBD2 is a possible D gene (6 bases). The ends were cut back, 9 bases at V and 7 bases at J, with 20 bases in the middle. Germline values: CDR1 SGHRS, CDR2 YFSETQ. The CDR3 is 14 amino acids. The CDR3 bases are TGCGCCAACACCAACCCGACTAGTAGGAATGAGCAGTTCTTC. Its protein product is CANTNPTSRNEQFF.

This clonotype was found a few times. This chain joins TRBV27 and TRBJ2-5; TRBD1 might be the D (5 bases). Germline CDR1 MNHEY, CDR2 SMNVEV (reference sequence). The CDR3 runs to 13 residues. V lost 7 bases and J 9 bases, leaving 18 bases between the germline ends. This CDR3 is CASTFRGSAAQYF. Here the CDR3 DNA reads TGTGCCAGCACATTTAGGGGCTCCGCCGCCCAGTACTTC.

The genes are TRBV5-6 and TRBJ1-5, with 9 nucleotides matching TRBD1. This CDR3 is 15 amino acids long. V dropped 4 bases and J dropped 2; count of bases not matched to a gene: 4. CDR1 is SGHDT and CDR2 is YYEEEE in the germline V gene. The CDR3 DNA sequence: TGTGCCAGCAGCCGGGACAGGGTCGGCAATCAGCCCCAGCATTTT. Protein product: CASSRDRVGNQPQHF.

This clonotype was found a few times. This chain uses TRBV20-1 with TRBJ2-7, with 12 bases that match TRBD1. The germline V gene encodes CDR1 DFQATT and CDR2 SNEGSKA (reference sequence). Losses at the gene ends were 5 bases for V and 3 bases for J; bases not matched to a gene: 14. CDR3 length equals 17 residues. The CDR3 protein is CSAAPGQGAQGLYEQYF. The CDR3 DNA follows: TGCAGTGCTGCTCCGGGACAGGGGGCACAGGGTCTCTACGAGCAGTACTTC.

The CDR3 DNA reads as TGTGCCAGCAGCGTTAGCTATAGCAATCAGCCCCAGCATTTT. It translates to CASSVSYSNQPQHF. The rearrangement uses TRBV9 and TRBJ1-5, with unresolved D. The V and J ends lost 2 bases and 0 bases respectively, with 6 bases between them. Per germline, CDR1 SGDLS and CDR2 YYNGEE. This CDR3 has 14 residues.

This clonotype was seen repeatedly, ten times or more. The chain joins TRBV5-6 to TRBJ2-7; D possibly matches TRBD1 or TRBD2 (6 bases each). The germline V gene encodes CDR1 SGHDT and CDR2 YYEEEE. Trimming took off 0 bases at V and 6 bases at J, with 16 bases between the two ends. This CDR3 contains 15 residues. The CDR3 sequence is CASSLGPAGQGEQYF. The CDR3 nucleotides read TGTGCCAGCAGCTTGGGTCCCGCGGGACAAGGCGAGCAGTACTTC. Looking up the rest from reference TRBV5-6 and TRBJ2-7 gives the full variable domain: DAGVTQSPTHLIKTRGQQVTLRCSPKSGHDTVSWYQQALGQGPQFIFQYYEEEERQRGNFPDRFSGHQFPNYSSELNVNALLLGDSALYLCASSLGPAGQGEQYFGPGTRLTVT.

The V gene is TRBV20-1, the J gene TRBJ1-1; no definite D call. CDR3 length: 14 residues. Trimming took off 0 bases at V and 1 base at J, with 9 bases between the two ends. The germline V gene has CDR1 DFQATT and CDR2 SNEGSKA (reference sequence). This CDR3 is CSARDNRGNTEAFF. The CDR3 DNA follows: TGCAGTGCTAGAGATAATCGGGGGAACACTGAAGCTTTCTTT.

V gene TRBV30 combines with J gene TRBJ1-5; D is uncertain. The CDR3 consists of 15 residues. V lost 3 bases and J lost 0, with 12 bases in between. The germline gives CDR1 GTSNPN, CDR2 SVGIG (reference sequence). Written as DNA, the CDR3 is TGTGCCTGGAGCCTCGACCCCGCTAGCAATCAGCCCCAGCATTTT. Its protein product is CAWSLDPASNQPQHF.

This clonotype was seen at least ten times. This rearrangement joins TRBV7-9 to TRBJ2-3; the match to TRBD1 covers 10 bases. V gave up 5 bases and J gave up 3 bases; unmatched junction bases: 8. Germline loops: CDR1 SEHNR, CDR2 FQNEAQ (reference sequence). The CDR3 is 16 amino acids. CDR3 loop: CASSRMTGGATDTQYF. In DNA form, the CDR3 reads TGTGCCAGCAGCCGCATGACAGGGGGCGCGACAGATACGCAGTATTTT. Based on the CDR3 plus reference TRBV7-9 and TRBJ2-3, the full variable domain is DTGVSQNPRHKITKRGQNVTFRCDPISEHNRLYWYRQTLGQGPEFLTYFQNEAQLEKSRLLSDRFSAERPKGSFSTLEIQRTEQGDSAMYLCASSRMTGGATDTQYFGPGTRLTVL.

The CDR3: CSVGETTAGLYTEAFF. The CDR3 region has the DNA TGCAGCGTTGGAGAGACGACCGCCGGACTGTACACTGAAGCTTTCTTT. V gene TRBV29-1 combines with J gene TRBJ1-1; D gene uncertain. V was cut by 4 bases and J by 3 bases, with 21 bases left in between. This CDR3 has 16 amino acids. The germline CDR1 and CDR2 sequences are SQVTM and ANQGSEA.

This chain uses TRBV28 with TRBJ1-5; D ambiguous. The V and J ends lost 8 bases and 0 bases respectively, with 5 bases between them. The CDR3 spans 12 residues. Germline lookup yields CDR1 MDHEN and CDR2 SYDVKM. This chain's CDR3 is CASGSSNQPQHF. The CDR3 region has the DNA TGTGCCAGCGGTTCTAGCAATCAGCCCCAGCATTTT.

V is TRBV9 and J is TRBJ2-7, with 10 nucleotides matching TRBD2. The CDR3 covers 16 residues. Germline CDR1 SGDLS, CDR2 YYNGEE. J lost 5 bases, V lost 0 bases, and 8 bases had no gene match. This CDR3 is CASSVGLAGGGNEQYF. The CDR3 nucleotides are TGTGCCAGCAGCGTAGGACTAGCGGGTGGTGGGAACGAGCAGTACTTC. Full variable domain (outside the CDR3, taken from reference TRBV9 and TRBJ2-7): DSGVTQTPKHLITATGQRVTLRCSPRSGDLSVYWYQQSLDQGLQFLIQYYNGEERAKGNILERFSAQQFPDLHSELNLSSLELGDSALYFCASSVGLAGGGNEQYFGPGTRLTVT.

This clonotype was counted many times. The chain couples TRBV19 to TRBJ1-1; D not certain. Germline CDR1 is LNHDA and CDR2 is SQIVND (reference sequence). This CDR3 spans 14 amino acids. The V and J ends lost 6 bases and 1 base respectively, with 12 bases between them. The CDR3 bases are TGTGCCAGTAGCGTTAACGCAGCGAACACTGAAGCTTTCTTT. It codes for CASSVNAANTEAFF.

This clonotype was recorded at least ten times. This chain uses TRBV30 with TRBJ1-5; 12 nucleotides agree with TRBD1. J lost 6 bases, V lost 3 bases, and 3 bases had no gene match. The CDR3 consists of 14 residues. Looked up from germline, CDR1 is GTSNPN and CDR2 is SVGIG (reference sequence). The CDR3 region has the DNA TGTGCCTGGAGGGGACAGGGGGCGGCTCAGCCCCAGCATTTT. Its protein is CAWRGQGAAQPQHF.

The rearrangement uses TRBV19 and TRBJ2-7; TRBD1 aligns across 9 bases. Losses at the gene ends were 3 bases for V and 5 bases for J; bases not matched to a gene: 8. The CDR3 contains 15 residues. The germline V gene encodes CDR1 LNHDA and CDR2 SQIVND (reference sequence). The DNA of the CDR3 is TGTGCCAGTAGTATGTCTGGGACAGGGATCAACGAGCAGTACTTC. Amino acid sequence: CASSMSGTGINEQYF.

In its sample, this clonotype was seen a few times. The chain combines TRBV7-2 with TRBJ1-3; no clear D gene. The V end was cut by 5 bases, the J end by 1 base, with 21 bases between. The CDR3 spans 18 residues. Germline CDR1 reads SGHTA; CDR2 reads FQGNSA. CDR3 loop: CASSQIWAAEVSGNTIYF. The CDR3 DNA follows: TGTGCCAGCAGCCAAATATGGGCAGCTGAAGTATCTGGAAACACCATATATTTT.